This T cell receptor beta chain was sequenced during a study of molecular identifiers for immune sequencing clone quantification. Across the whole study: Sequencing covered four of five parts into which replicate RNA from about 20,000 or 100,000 naive CD8 cells was split.

TCRdb re-called the PCR reads through MiXCR, storing one row per CDR3 protein. This table has 68,000 or so distinct CDR3 sequences, about 17% appearing once. Input material: naive CD8+ T cells from blood, with Jurkat cell RNA spiked in. Specified subset: FACS-sorted CD8+CD4-CCR7+CD45RA+ naive T cells. The source of this sequence is a human donor in good health. Some libraries in this study had Jurkat cell RNA spiked in.

The DNA for the CDR3 is TGTGCCAGCAGCCTTGGAGTAATGGCTTTCTTT. Amino acids: CASSLGVMAFF. This sequence joins TRBV12-3 or TRBV12-4 and TRBJ1-1; D remains ambiguous. Between the trimmed V and J ends, which lost 6 bases and 11 bases, there was a span of 13 bases. The CDR3 has 11 residues.